The 31 T cell receptor beta chains in this list originate from one sample, sequenced in a study of cytomegalovirus exposure and HLA in healthy donors. This PCR relied on a set of 60 Vbeta primers and 13 Jbeta primers. TCRdb's table, derived via immunoSEQ multiplex PCR, lists solely in-frame clones and lacks some. Its table lists over 200,000 clones. The sample was PBMCs. Receptor source: a young woman in good health and CMV-seropositive.

This chain links TRBV18 with TRBJ2-5, with 7 bases lining up with TRBD2. The CDR3 extends over 14 amino acids. Germline V lookup: CDR1 KGHSH, CDR2 LQKENI. Trimming took 3 bases from V and 4 from J; bases not matched to a gene: 5. This CDR3 is CASSPGTIRETQYF. CDR3 DNA: TGTGCCAGCTCACCGGGGACTATCCGAGAGACCCAGTACTTC.

The V and J genes are TRBV14 and TRBJ2-3, with TRBD1 identical over 7 bases. This CDR3 spans 15 amino acids. After removal of 2 bases from V and 1 base from J, the junction contained 3 bases not matched to a gene. Germline CDR1 SGHDN, CDR2 FVKESK. The CDR3: CASSQWGTGTDTQYF. The CDR3 coding sequence is TGTGCCAGCAGCCAATGGGGGACAGGCACAGATACGCAGTATTTT.

About this clone: At one end, the junction sequence differs from germline, possibly due to a read error. The sample carries other DNA sequences with the same CDR3. V gene TRBV6-5 combines with J gene TRBJ1-5, with D unclear. This CDR3 is built from 13 residues. Germline values: CDR1 MNHEY, CDR2 SVGAGI. The CDR3 reads CASSRRRNQPQHF. The DNA of the CDR3 is TGTGCCAGCAGCCGCAGGAGGAATCAGCCTCAGCATTTT.

The rearrangement links TRBV18 to TRBJ2-7, with 7 bases that match TRBD1. V lost 0 bases and J lost 0; bases outside the gene matches: 5. Germline values: CDR1 KGHSH, CDR2 LQKENI. The CDR3 has 16 amino acids. Here the CDR3 reads CASSPPKAGGSYEQYF. The CDR3 nucleotides read TGTGCCAGCTCACCACCGAAGGCAGGGGGCTCCTACGAGCAGTACTTC.

CDR3 sequence: CASNQEQETQYF. The CDR3 DNA sequence: TGTGCCAGCAACCAGGAACAAGAGACCCAGTACTTC. V usage is TRBV7-8 and J usage is TRBJ2-5; D unresolved. CDR3 length equals 12 residues. Per the germline V gene, CDR1 is SGHVS and CDR2 is FQNEAQ. Deletions cut 7 bases from V and 2 bases from J, with 8 bases between.

V is TRBV5-1 and J is TRBJ2-1; TRBD2 aligns across 11 bases. Germline CDR1 is SGHRS and CDR2 is YFSETQ. J lost 6 bases, V lost 4 bases, and 12 bases had no gene match. This CDR3 contains 17 residues. Here the CDR3 DNA reads TGCGCCAGCAGCCAGGGGACTAGCGGTTTATTAGTCAATGAGCAGTTCTTC. This sequence encodes CASSQGTSGLLVNEQFF.

This chain connects TRBV9 to TRBJ1-2; a weak D match, TRBD1 (6 bases). Trimming pared 0 bases from V and 5 bases from J, leaving 11 bases between. The germline gives CDR1 SGDLS, CDR2 YYNGEE. The CDR3 loop spans 14 amino acids. In DNA, the CDR3 is TGTGCCAGCAGCGTAGTCCCGGACAGTTATGGCTACACCTTC. This translates into CASSVVPDSYGYTF.

About this clone itself: One end of the junction is discordant with germline, which a read error may explain. The DNA for the CDR3 is TGTGCCAGCAGCTTGGGGACAGGGTGGCCACTCTACGAGCAGTCCTTC. It codes for CASSLGTGWPLYEQSF. The chain links TRBV5-6 to TRBJ2-7; 8 positions agree with TRBD1. Germline V gene data show CDR1 as SGHDT and CDR2 as YYEEEE. This CDR3 is built from 16 residues. The complete variable domain, with remaining parts taken from reference TRBV5-6 and TRBJ2-7, reads DAGVTQSPTHLIKTRGQQVTLRCSPKSGHDTVSWYQQALGQGPQFIFQYYEEEERQRGNFPDRFSGHQFPNYSSELNVNALLLGDSALYLCASSLGTGWPLYEQSFGPGTRLTVT.

The rearrangement links TRBV5-1 to TRBJ2-7; D possibly corresponds to TRBD2 (6 bases). V was clipped by 1 base and J by 12 bases, with 14 bases between them. This CDR3 is built from 12 residues. Germline values: CDR1 SGHRS, CDR2 YFSETQ. The CDR3 coding sequence is TGCGCCAGCAGCTTGCTGGCGGGACTCTTGTACTTC. The encoded protein is CASSLLAGLLYF.

The chain is built from TRBV7-9 and TRBJ1-1; D is uncertain. V dropped 5 bases and J dropped 4 bases, with 11 bases sitting between them. The CDR3 contains 13 residues. Germline assignment: CDR1 SEHNR and CDR2 FQNEAQ (reference sequence). CDR3 DNA: TGTGCCAGCAGCGTGGGGAGTCGCACTGAAGCTTTCTTT. Translated, it gives CASSVGSRTEAFF. Combining the CDR3 with reference TRBV7-9 and TRBJ1-1 gives the whole variable domain DTGVSQNPRHKITKRGQNVTFRCDPISEHNRLYWYRQTLGQGPEFLTYFQNEAQLEKSRLLSDRFSAERPKGSFSTLEIQRTEQGDSAMYLCASSVGSRTEAFFGQGTRLTVV.

J is TRBJ2-5 and V is TRBV12-5; 7 bases are a match to TRBD1. Per germline, CDR1 LGHNT and CDR2 FRNRAP. CDR3 length: 16 amino acids. The J segment lost 5 bases and the V segment lost 1 base, leaving 10 bases of the junction unmatched. CDR3 in DNA: TGTGCTAGTGGTTTGGGTAAAGCAGGGGGTTCCGAGACCCAGTACTTC. Amino acids: CASGLGKAGGSETQYF.

The gene calls are TRBV10-3 and TRBJ1-3; D is ambiguous. V was shortened by 11 bases and J by 4 bases, with 15 bases between the two germline ends. Germline CDR1 reads ENHRY; CDR2 reads SYGVKD. The CDR3 is 13 amino acids. The CDR3 region has the DNA TGTGCCTCTTACGAGGGATCAGGAAACACCATATATTTT. Amino acid sequence: CASYEGSGNTIYF.

The J gene is TRBJ2-7, the V gene TRBV9; possible D gene TRBD1, 6 bases. CDR1 is SGDLS, CDR2 YYNGEE, per germline. The CDR3 extends over 14 amino acids. The V end lost 3 bases, the J end lost 0 bases, and 10 bases lay between the germline ends. CDR3 DNA: TGTGCCAGCAGCGGCCGGGACAACTCCTACGAGCAGTACTTC. Translated, it gives CASSGRDNSYEQYF.

The chain is built from TRBV19 and TRBJ2-7; TRBD2 matches 8 bases. CDR3 length equals 14 residues. V shed 7 bases and J 1 base; nucleotides not matched to a gene: 6. From germline, CDR1 is LNHDA and CDR2 SQIVND (reference sequence). DNA for the CDR3: TGTGCCAGTACGCAGCGGGGGAGATCCTACGAGCAGTACTTC. Encoded protein: CASTQRGRSYEQYF.

The V gene is TRBV5-1, the J gene TRBJ2-3; the D is unclear. The CDR3 totals 11 residues. With 8 bases removed from V and 4 bases from J, the gap between germline ends came to 8 bases. The germline V gene has CDR1 SGHRS and CDR2 YFSETQ. As DNA, the CDR3 is TGCGCCAGTGGTCCGGCAGATACGCAGTATTTT. Translating it yields CASGPADTQYF.

The chain carries TRBV5-5 and TRBJ1-2; TRBD1 matches at 7 bases. This CDR3 has 13 amino acids. V gave up 4 bases and J gave up 4 bases; unmatched junction bases: 4. CDR1 and CDR2 from the germline V gene are SGHKS and YYEKEE (reference sequence). DNA for the CDR3: TGTGCCAGCAGCCCAGACAGGGTCTATGGCTACACCTTC. Translated, it gives CASSPDRVYGYTF. The variable domain in full, completed from reference TRBV5-5 and TRBJ1-2, reads DAGVTQSPTHLIKTRGQQVTLRCSPISGHKSVSWYQQVLGQGPQFIFQYYEKEERGRGNFPDRFSARQFPNYSSELNVNALLLGDSALYLCASSPDRVYGYTFGSGTRLTVV.

CDR3 region: CASSQGTGGHEQYF. The CDR3 DNA is TGCGCCAGCAGCCAAGGGACAGGGGGCCACGAGCAGTACTTC. The chain recombines TRBV4-1 with TRBJ2-5, with 11 bases fitting TRBD1. The J call may be wrong; the DNA end is better matched by TRBJ2-7. Germline assignment: CDR1 MGHRA and CDR2 YSYEKL. The CDR3 length is 14 residues.

The chain has TRBV5-1 and TRBJ2-1, with TRBD2 matching 9 bases. Trimming cost V 8 bases and J 5 bases; bases outside gene matches: 11. The germline V gene has CDR1 SGHRS and CDR2 YFSETQ. This CDR3 contains 15 residues. Here the CDR3 reads CASTVGRGGNNEQFF. CDR3 nucleotides: TGCGCCAGTACGGTTGGGCGGGGGGGGAACAATGAGCAGTTCTTC.

The chain is built from TRBV11-2 and TRBJ1-2, with D unresolved. This CDR3 region has 15 residues. Trimming left V 1 base short and J 3 bases short, with 12 bases between. Germline-derived CDR1 and CDR2 are SGHAT and FQNNGV. This CDR3 reads CASSLARQAYYGYTF. DNA for the CDR3: TGTGCCAGCAGCTTAGCCCGGCAGGCCTACTATGGCTACACCTTC. The complete variable domain, with remaining parts taken from reference TRBV11-2 and TRBJ1-2, reads EAGVAQSPRYKIIEKRQSVAFWCNPISGHATLYWYQQILGQGPKLLIQFQNNGVVDDSQLPKDRFSAERLKGVDSTLKIQPAKLEDSAVYLCASSLARQAYYGYTFGSGTRLTVV.

The rearrangement uses TRBV5-6 and TRBJ1-2; D not certain. Trimming cost V 1 base and J 8 bases, with 18 bases left between them. Germline V gene lookup returns CDR1 SGHDT and CDR2 YYEEEE. This CDR3 contains 15 residues. In DNA, the CDR3 is TGTGCCAGCAGCTTGCAAATCAACGGGGTTGGCGGCTACACCTTC. It specifies CASSLQINGVGGYTF.

The rearrangement uses TRBV5-1 and TRBJ1-1; D might be TRBD1 (5 bases). V lost 6 bases, J lost 4 bases, and 16 bases lay in between. Germline V gene lookup returns CDR1 SGHRS and CDR2 YFSETQ. The CDR3 contains 14 residues. CDR3 region: CASMPGQESTEAFF. The CDR3 bases are TGCGCCAGCATGCCAGGGCAGGAAAGCACTGAAGCTTTCTTT.

Concerning this clone itself: The same CDR3 is also encoded by other DNA sequences in this sample. The V and J genes are TRBV6-1 and TRBJ1-2; tentatively, D is TRBD1 (5 bases). Trimming stripped 1 base from V and 2 bases from J, with 11 bases between. Germline values: CDR1 MNHNS, CDR2 SASEGT. The CDR3 has 15 amino acids. The CDR3 DNA reads TGTGCCAGCAGTGAAGTAGGGGCAACGAACTATGGCTACACCTTC. Translated, it gives CASSEVGATNYGYTF.

This chain links TRBV27 with TRBJ1-5; a weak D match, TRBD1 (6 bases). Germline V gene data show CDR1 as MNHEY and CDR2 as SMNVEV (reference sequence). The CDR3 sequence is 14 residues long. Trimming took off 5 bases at V and 6 bases at J, with 14 bases between the two ends. The CDR3 DNA is TGTGCCAGCAGTGTGGGAACAGGGATTCAGCCCCAGCATTTT. Protein sequence: CASSVGTGIQPQHF.

The chain recombines TRBV30 with TRBJ2-7; a possible D gene is TRBD1 (6 bases). V was clipped by 0 bases and J by 0 bases, with 9 bases between them. In germline, CDR1 is GTSNPN, CDR2 SVGIG (reference sequence). This CDR3 region has 14 residues. CDR3 in DNA: TGTGCCTGGAGTGTTGGGACAAACTCCTACGAGCAGTACTTC. Translation: CAWSVGTNSYEQYF.

The chain recombines TRBV5-4 with TRBJ1-6; TRBD1 matches 7 bases. CDR1 is SGHNT and CDR2 is YYREEE in the germline V gene (reference sequence). The trim removed 4 bases at V and 5 bases at J, leaving 18 bases unmatched. This CDR3 contains 19 residues. CDR3 DNA: TGTGCCAGCAGCCCGGGGATCGAACAGGGGCGGAGGGATAATTCACCCCTCCACTTT. Residues: CASSPGIEQGRRDNSPLHF.

The V and J genes are TRBV6-5 and TRBJ2-7, with 7 bases matching TRBD1. The CDR3 length is 15 residues. V lost 5 bases, J lost 0 bases, and 7 bases stayed unmatched. Germline CDR1 is MNHEY and CDR2 is SVGAGI. The CDR3 region is CASSRGTAYSYEQYF. The CDR3 nucleotides read TGTGCCAGCAGTAGGGGGACAGCCTACTCCTACGAGCAGTACTTC.

The chain uses TRBV6-1 and TRBJ2-7; 10 bases agree with TRBD1. J gave up 0 bases and V 1 base, and 9 bases lay outside the gene matches. CDR1 MNHNS and CDR2 SASEGT come from the germline V gene. The CDR3 loop spans 18 amino acids. The CDR3 reads CASSEGTGGLGASYEQYF. For the CDR3, the DNA is TGTGCCAGCAGTGAAGGGACAGGGGGGTTAGGGGCCTCCTACGAGCAGTACTTC.

This chain links TRBV6-5 with TRBJ2-7, with a possible D match to TRBD1 (5 bases). V lost 0 bases and J 7 bases, leaving 10 bases between the germline ends. The CDR3 runs to 13 residues. Looked up from germline, CDR1 is MNHEY and CDR2 is SVGAGI. CDR3 amino acids: CASSYSKRTEQYF. For the CDR3, the DNA is TGTGCCAGCAGTTACTCGAAACGGACAGAGCAGTACTTC.

The CDR3 reads CSVEQGAYGYTF. The CDR3 coding sequence is TGCAGCGTTGAGCAGGGGGCCTATGGCTACACCTTC. The chain recombines TRBV29-1 with TRBJ1-2, with 8 bases fitting TRBD1. CDR3 length equals 12 residues. CDR1 and CDR2 (germline): SQVTM, ANQGSEA. The V segment lost 3 bases and the J segment 4 bases; nucleotides outside the gene matches: 1. The variable domain in full, with the rest retrieved from reference TRBV29-1 and TRBJ1-2, is SAVISQKPSRDICQRGTSLTIQCQVDSQVTMMFWYRQQPGQSLTLIATANQGSEATYESGFVIDKFPISRPNLTFSTLTVSNMSPEDSSIYLCSVEQGAYGYTFGSGTRLTVV.

The J gene is TRBJ1-2, the V gene TRBV27; no firm D call. Germline CDR1 is MNHEY and CDR2 is SMNVEV (reference sequence). The CDR3 sequence is 14 residues long. Trimming shortened V by 4 bases and J by 4 bases, and 13 bases separated the two germline ends. CDR3 amino acids: CASSSYDGSYGYTF. The DNA for the CDR3 is TGTGCCAGCAGTTCCTACGACGGGAGCTATGGCTACACCTTC.

The chain recombines TRBV6-5 with TRBJ2-7, with a tentative D call TRBD2 (6 bases). The V gene's germline CDR1 is MNHEY and CDR2 SVGAGI. The CDR3 totals 16 residues. The germline V and J ends were trimmed by 0 bases and 5 bases, with 17 bases remaining between them. CDR3 in DNA: TGTGCCAGCAGTTACTCTGTCGGGGAGGCGGTAAACGAGCAGTACTTC. It encodes CASSYSVGEAVNEQYF.